The text below deals with one TCR beta chain. A much larger clone is a single base away; this may be a read error. It was RNA transcripts that yielded the amplified TCR beta CDR3 regions. HTBI primers drove first-round RT-PCR of the TCR CDR3. TCRdb re-analysed the multiplex PCR reads in MiXCR, keeping a single row per CDR3 protein. The sample carries roughly 570,000 distinct CDR3 sequences, roughly 46% recorded once. The data are from a study of T cells in Graves' hyperthyroidism and ophthalmopathy. Lactation, pregnancy, other autoimmune disease or uncontrolled infection led to exclusion of patients. Diagnoses used clinical symptoms, serum thyroxine and TRAb, thyroid ultrasound and orbital computed tomography. V dropped 5 bases and J dropped 11 bases, with 18 bases sitting between them. The germline V gene encodes CDR1 SGHNT and CDR2 YENEEA. The CDR3 loop spans 13 amino acids.

The TCR was taken from a woman aged 18-29 years with Graves' hyperthyroidism. Sequenced material: peripheral blood or thyroid tissue (not recorded which). V usage is TRBV11-3 and J usage is TRBJ1-1; maybe TRBD1 (5 bases). The CDR3 sequence: CASSPGSSPWAFF. The CDR3 nucleotides read TGTGCCAGCAGCCCAGGGAGCAGTCCGTGGGCTTTCTTT.